The clone carrying this TCR beta chain showed up just a few times. The data were taken from a study of blood T cell repertoires in COVID-19. The method was immunoSEQ multiplex PCR; TCRdb's version includes in-frame clones alone and lacks a portion of them. This sample has 95,000 to 150,000 clones; roughly four fifths occur once, and the top ten carry about 6%. Germline assignment: CDR1 MDHEN and CDR2 SYDVKM. This CDR3 is 17 amino acids long. Germline trimming cut 4 bases from V and 1 base from J; bases unmatched to any gene: 9. The receptor comes from a man at least 80 years old with COVID-19, enrolled during active disease. The specimen was peripheral blood. The chain couples TRBV28 to TRBJ1-4; 7 positions agree with TRBD1. Here the CDR3 reads CASSSARTGETNEKLFF. The CDR3 DNA sequence: TGTGCCAGCAGTTCCGCTCGAACAGGGGAAACTAATGAAAAACTGTTTTTT.